These 13 T cell receptor beta chains were sequenced from one sample in a study of Ad26.COV2.S vaccination and SARS-CoV-2 variants. The protocol was immunoSEQ multiplex PCR, while the TCRdb copy is restricted to in-frame clones and leaves out a portion. The sample consists of 200,000 to 250,000 clones, 88% of them appearing once. Specified treatment: roughly 20 received Ad26.COV2.S at low or high dose, single or two shots; five or six received placebo; per-sample allocation not given. Specimens were obtained on day 63 following the first vaccine or placebo injection. The material was peripheral blood, obtained in a trial of Ad26.COV2.S vaccine versus placebo. Receptor source: a person between 18 and 65 years old who received the Ad26.COV2.S COVID-19 vaccine or a placebo.

J is TRBJ2-1 and V is TRBV6-5; D ambiguous. The CDR3 spans 13 residues. Between the trimmed V and J ends, which lost 8 bases and 2 bases, there was a span of 10 bases. The germline V gene encodes CDR1 MNHEY and CDR2 SVGAGI. This CDR3 is CASAFQPYNEQFF. The CDR3 nucleotides read TGTGCCAGCGCGTTCCAACCCTACAATGAGCAGTTCTTC.

This rearrangement joins TRBV7-6 to TRBJ2-2; no firm D call. CDR1 SGHVS and CDR2 FNYEAQ come from the germline V gene. The V end lost 2 bases, the J end lost 5 bases, and 6 bases lay between the germline ends. This CDR3 comprises 13 residues. The CDR3 protein is CASSLRDTGELFF. In DNA, the CDR3 is TGTGCCAGCAGCTTACGAGATACCGGGGAGCTGTTTTTT.

This sequence joins TRBV6-2 or TRBV6-3 and TRBJ2-5, with D perhaps being TRBD1 or TRBD2 (5 bases each). Germline CDR1 reads MNHEY; CDR2 reads SVGEGT. The CDR3 loop spans 14 amino acids. Between the trimmed V and J ends, which lost 5 bases and 5 bases, there was a span of 15 bases. CDR3 protein: CASSHTQGGETQYF. The CDR3 DNA reads TGTGCCAGCAGTCACACCCAGGGCGGGGAGACCCAGTACTTC.

The CDR3 DNA follows: TGTGCCAGCAGGCGGGGTACCGCTGCGGCGTACGAGCAGTACTTC. Residues: CASRRGTAAAYEQYF. The rearrangement joins TRBV5-4 to TRBJ2-7; D might be TRBD2 (6 bases). The CDR3 sequence is 15 residues long. Trimming took 5 bases from V and 4 from J, leaving 19 bases between them. Germline loops: CDR1 SGHNT, CDR2 YYREEE (reference sequence).

J is TRBJ2-3 and V is TRBV12-3 or TRBV12-4; 7 bases are a match to TRBD2. Trimming took 4 bases from V and 6 from J; bases not matched to a gene: 1. The CDR3 loop spans 12 amino acids. The CDR3 region is CASSSGGDTQYF. CDR3 bases: TGTGCCAGCAGTTCCGGGGGGGATACGCAGTATTTT.

The V and J genes are TRBV6-5 and TRBJ1-3; perhaps TRBD1 as D (6 bases). This CDR3 comprises 15 residues. The V end lost 6 bases, the J end lost 0 bases, and 12 bases lay between the germline ends. The V gene's germline CDR1 is MNHEY and CDR2 SVGAGI. DNA of the CDR3: TGTGCCAGCAGGGACAGCCGAAGCTCTGGAAACACCATATATTTT. Residues: CASRDSRSSGNTIYF.

The table lists this clone with a few counts. The rearrangement joins TRBV7-9 to TRBJ1-6, with 7 positions matching TRBD1. Germline assignment: CDR1 SEHNR and CDR2 FQNEAQ (reference sequence). The V segment lost 6 bases and the J segment 5 bases; nucleotides outside the gene matches: 4. The CDR3 length is 14 residues. DNA for the CDR3: TGTGCCAGCAGATATACAGGGGATAATTCACCCCTCCACTTT. Translated, it gives CASRYTGDNSPLHF.

Of note for this clone: Other DNA sequences in the same sample also yield this CDR3. The chain employs TRBV18 and TRBJ2-3, with D hard to call. The CDR3 runs 12 residues. CDR1 is KGHSH, CDR2 LQKENI, per germline. Trimming took off 2 bases at V and 3 bases at J, with 3 bases between the two ends. The CDR3 loop reads CASSPTTDTQYF. Here the CDR3 DNA reads TGTGCCAGCTCACCAACGACAGATACGCAGTATTTT.

The rearrangement links TRBV15 to TRBJ2-7; D might be TRBD2 (6 bases). Germline V lookup: CDR1 LNHNV, CDR2 YYDKDF (reference sequence). Trimming removed 3 bases at V and 5 bases at J, with 14 bases between. The CDR3 extends over 14 amino acids. The CDR3 DNA follows: TGTGCCACCAGCAGGAGCCGGGAGTTCAACGAGCAGTACTTC. This translates into CATSRSREFNEQYF.

This chain uses TRBV5-6 with TRBJ2-1, with TRBD1 identical over 10 bases. This CDR3 is 19 amino acids long. Trimming at V came to 2 bases and at J to 5 bases, leaving 16 bases not matched to a gene. Looked up from germline, CDR1 is SGHDT and CDR2 is YYEEEE. The CDR3 spells CASSLTFERTGGFDNEQFF. Here the CDR3 DNA reads TGTGCCAGCAGCTTAACCTTTGAACGGACAGGGGGATTTGACAATGAGCAGTTCTTC.

A single count supports this clone. The chain is built from TRBV24-1 and TRBJ1-5, with unresolved D. V shed 6 bases and J shed 2 bases, with 10 bases lying between them. CDR1 is KGHDR, CDR2 SFDVKD, per germline. The CDR3 totals 14 residues. CDR3 in amino acids: CATSPGFGNQPQHF. The CDR3 coding sequence is TGTGCCACCAGTCCGGGTTTCGGCAATCAGCCCCAGCATTTT.

The chain uses TRBV5-1 and TRBJ2-5; 7 bases fit TRBD1. There are 17 residues in the CDR3. After removal of 4 bases from V and 5 bases from J, the junction contained 17 bases not matched to a gene. CDR1 and CDR2 from the germline V gene are SGHRS and YFSETQ. CDR3 loop: CASSPLKIDRETETQYF. CDR3 bases: TGCGCCAGCAGCCCGCTAAAAATAGACAGGGAGACGGAGACCCAGTACTTC.

V and J are TRBV7-2 and TRBJ2-7; D is uncertain. Germline V gives CDR1 SGHTA, CDR2 FQGNSA. The CDR3 loop spans 12 amino acids. V was trimmed by 5 bases and J by 0 bases, leaving 5 bases between them. CDR3 residues: CASSAPSYEQYF. CDR3 bases: TGTGCCAGCAGCGCCCCCTCCTACGAGCAGTACTTC.